A selection of T cell receptor beta chains follows, all from one sample in a study of blood T cell repertoires in COVID-19. Only in-frame clones appear in the TCRdb table, and some are missing; sequencing was by immunoSEQ multiplex PCR. The data contain roughly 79,000 clones, about 85% of them singletons. The sample was peripheral blood. The origin of the receptors is a man in his 60s with active or convalescent COVID-19. Each CDR3 is given with its conserved first and last residue. Fields, in order: J gene, V gene, CDR3 protein.

TRBJ1-1 TRBV5-1 CASSLTGVTEAFF
TRBJ1-2 TRBV25-1 CASSPSSSANYGYTF
TRBJ2-7 TRBV10-3 CAISARPLAGGLYEQYF
TRBJ1-1 TRBV18 CASSPLSIHDTMNTEAFF
TRBJ1-4 TRBV7-9 CASSLSRQSNEKLFF
TRBJ1-1 TRBV7-8 CASSSRRQAAYTEAFF
TRBJ1-2 TRBV3-1/TRBV3-2 CASSQGGTGATNYGYTF
TRBJ2-2 TRBV7-2 CASRSGTTNTGELFF
TRBJ1-2 TRBV11-2 CASSFRVRDTPVRGYTF
TRBJ1-2 TRBV6-2/TRBV6-3 CASSYSGTENYGYTF
TRBJ1-6 TRBV19 CASSIRQGAKNWSPLHF
TRBJ2-1 TRBV29-1 CSVGQTDGGEQFF
TRBJ1-2 TRBV6-5 CASSYSGTLDRGYTF
TRBJ2-3 TRBV5-1 CASSSGGPDTQYF
TRBJ2-7 TRBV5-8 CASSLGQGLGYEQYF
TRBJ2-1 TRBV6-2/TRBV6-3 CASSYFGGNEQFF
TRBJ2-7 TRBV6-5 CASRAKQGSYEQYF
TRBJ1-1 TRBV10-3 CAIRKTGTEAFF
TRBJ1-4 TRBV7-9 CASSQGQGHEKLFF
TRBJ1-2 TRBV2 CASSDTTGVAGYTF
TRBJ2-2 TRBV5-6 CASSSRAGGRVTGELFF
TRBJ1-1 TRBV2 CASGGVGTEAFF
TRBJ1-1 TRBV7-9 CASSSSREDTEAFF
TRBJ2-5 TRBV6-2/TRBV6-3 CASSYSTGVRTQYF
TRBJ1-6 TRBV5-6 CASSPGDRLINSPLHF
TRBJ2-7 TRBV7-9 CASSPGTSRDEQYF
TRBJ2-1 TRBV2 CASSDSRGGRVEQFF
TRBJ2-3 TRBV14 CASSPLEVRNTQYF
TRBJ2-1 TRBV10-3 CAISEGVSGLNEQFF
TRBJ1-2 TRBV14 CASSQAGANYGYTF
TRBJ1-1 TRBV19 CAGGDSTNTEAFF
TRBJ1-3 TRBV7-2 CASTSFGGSGNTIYF
TRBJ1-3 TRBV9 CASSTLGGRPGNTIYF
TRBJ1-6 TRBV10-1 CASSGHPLLHF
TRBJ1-1 TRBV5-4 CASSTTLTGATRNTEAFF
TRBJ2-7 TRBV6-5 CASSRIGSSYEQYF
TRBJ2-1 TRBV9 CASSVAGGPYNEQFF